The clone carrying this T cell receptor beta chain came up many times. cDNA synthesis used a TRAV/TRBV-specific primer set for both chains. PCR amplification of the TCRs was performed with Phusion for 20 PCR cycles, and it relied on a constant-region primer together with a V-primer adapter. TCRdb reprocessed the reads with MiXCR, giving one entry per CDR3 protein. Of around 76,000 distinct CDR3 sequences listed, around 30% were seen once; the top ten hold around 10%. This record comes from a study of low-dose radiotherapy and immunotherapy resistance in tumors. Study-wide background: Cohort 1 got 0.5 Gy per fraction every 2 weeks, 6.5 Gy in total. Ipilimumab 1 mg/kg every six weeks, together with nivolumab 240 mg every two weeks, was given intravenously to patients.

The time point: before trial treatment. The donors' regimen was nivolumab, ipilimumab, aspirin, low-dose cyclophosphamide and low-dose radiotherapy. The patients who were eligible all carried advanced solid tumors that lacked tumor-infiltrating lymphocytes, meaning the tumors were TIL-negative. The CDR3 has 14 residues. V was pared by 11 bases and J by 5 bases, with 18 bases between. The V gene's germline CDR1 is MNHEY and CDR2 SVGEGT. This specimen consisted of PBMCs, obtained before treatment. The V call is TRBV6-2 or TRBV6-3, the J call TRBJ2-2, with a tentative D call TRBD2 (6 bases). The clonotype comes from a female donor with ovarian cancer. DNA of the CDR3: TGTGCCGGAACGGGACTCCTCGGGACCGGGGAGCTGTTTTTT. This gives the protein CAGTGLLGTGELFF.